The subject of this entry is one T cell receptor (beta chain). This specimen comes from a study of blood T cell repertoires in COVID-19. Clones were read by immunoSEQ multiplex PCR, and TCRdb kept only the in-frame ones, dropping some. The repertoire includes roughly 250,000 clones, approximately 88% of them detected once, and around 2.6% sits in the top ten. The CDR3 is 15 residues long. Trimming removed 0 bases from V and 3 bases from J, with 11 bases in between. In germline, CDR1 is LGHDT, CDR2 YNNKEL (reference sequence). The TCR sequence derives from a woman aged 25 to 39 with acute COVID-19. The gene calls are TRBV3-1 (or the pseudogene TRBV3-2) and TRBJ1-2; no clear D gene. Specimen: PBMCs or T cells enriched from blood (not recorded which). The CDR3 region has the DNA TGTGCCAGCAGCCAAGATCTTGAACAGCACTATGGCTACACCTTC. Protein product: CASSQDLEQHYGYTF.